The clone carrying this T cell receptor (beta chain) was picked up many times. The data stem from a study of regulatory T cells in long-lasting Graves disease. Study as a whole: Recently diagnosed Graves' patients had received antithyroid drugs for under 3 months.

The junction had 8 bases not matched to a gene; V was cut back by 4 bases and J by 7 bases. CDR1 SGHVS and CDR2 FQNEAQ come from the germline V gene. This CDR3 has 15 amino acids. Documented time point: newly diagnosed GD, antithyroid drugs for less than 3 months. PBMC RNA was the source of the TCR library. Diagnosis followed American Thyroid Association guidelines for Graves' disease. Assembly of TCR beta libraries relied on iRepertoire HTBI primers together with Arm-PCR of CDR3 regions. Original methodology: Segment identification across samples yielded 62 TRBV and roughly 14 TRBJ segments. MiXCR, applied by TCRdb to the multiplex PCR reads, yields one record per CDR3 protein. The V and J calls here are based on TCRdb, not the publication. The sample has around 500,000 distinct CDR3 sequences, approximately 13% seen once. The data were also submitted as part of a second study, on T cells in Graves' hyperthyroidism and ophthalmopathy.

Sequenced here: peripheral blood mononuclear cells (PBMCs), sampled at new diagnosis, from a patient treated with antithyroid drugs. The V and J genes are TRBV7-8 and TRBJ1-5; 9 bases align to TRBD1. This clonotype originated in a man aged 25 to 40 with Graves disease. CDR3 residues: CASSSRTGESQPQHF. The CDR3 coding sequence is TGTGCCAGCAGCTCTAGGACAGGGGAGAGCCAGCCCCAGCATTTT.